A single sample gave rise to the 23 T cell receptor beta chains below, sequenced in a study of cytomegalovirus exposure and HLA in healthy donors. TCRdb's copy holds only in-frame clones and misses some; the assay was immunoSEQ multiplex PCR. This repertoire shows about 180,000 clones, 85% found once; its top ten account for around a sixth. The sample was PBMCs. These receptors were taken from a man aged 18 to 30 in good health and CMV-seropositive.

The chain is built from TRBV28 and TRBJ2-2; a weak D match, TRBD1 (5 bases). The V gene's germline CDR1 is MDHEN and CDR2 SYDVKM. The CDR3 extends over 19 amino acids. Between the trimmed V and J ends, which lost 1 base and 1 base, there was a span of 19 bases. The CDR3 DNA reads as TGTGCCAGCAGTTTATTTTTTCCCCGACAGAAACTGAACACCGGGGAGCTGTTTTTT. It translates to CASSLFFPRQKLNTGELFF.

V usage is TRBV27 and J usage is TRBJ2-7; the match to TRBD2 covers 8 bases. The V gene end was trimmed by 3 bases and the J gene end by 5 bases; junction bases not matched to a gene: 18. The CDR3 runs to 18 residues. The germline V gene has CDR1 MNHEY and CDR2 SMNVEV (reference sequence). The CDR3 sequence is CASSLNGVVGLVPHEQYF. Written as DNA, the CDR3 is TGTGCCAGCAGTTTGAACGGAGTGGTGGGACTAGTACCCCACGAGCAGTACTTC.

The V and J genes are TRBV30 and TRBJ2-2; 7 bases align to TRBD1. Germline V gene sequence: CDR1 GTSNPN, CDR2 SVGIG (reference sequence). V was pared by 5 bases and J by 2 bases, with 8 bases of the junction left unmatched. This CDR3 region has 15 residues. The CDR3 DNA reads as TGTGCCTGGGGGCTGGGGACAGCCAACACCGGGGAGCTGTTTTTT. Amino acids: CAWGLGTANTGELFF.

J is TRBJ2-7 and V is TRBV5-1; 7 nucleotides match TRBD2. Per the germline V gene, CDR1 is SGHRS and CDR2 is YFSETQ. The ends lost 4 bases at V and 4 bases at J; junction bases unmatched: 11. The CDR3 has 15 amino acids. Written as DNA, the CDR3 is TGCGCCAGCAGCCCGGGAGGTTGGGGGATATACGAGCAGTACTTC. This translates into CASSPGGWGIYEQYF. Based on the CDR3 plus reference TRBV5-1 and TRBJ2-7, the full variable domain is KAGVTQTPRYLIKTRGQQVTLSCSPISGHRSVSWYQQTPGQGLQFLFEYFSETQRNKGNFPGRFSGRQFSNSRSEMNVSTLELGDSALYLCASSPGGWGIYEQYFGPGTRLTVT.

The chain is built from TRBV4-2 and TRBJ2-6; 10 bases map to TRBD2. Losses at the gene ends were 0 bases for V and 1 base for J; bases not matched to a gene: 9. This CDR3 region has 20 residues. Germline loops: CDR1 LGHNA, CDR2 YNFKEQ. DNA for the CDR3: TGTGCCAGCAGCCAAGATGAGATTTTAGCGGGAGGATCTGGGGCCAACGTCCTGACTTTC. Its protein is CASSQDEILAGGSGANVLTF.

On this clone: The same CDR3 can be traced to other DNA sequences in this sample. The rearrangement uses TRBV28 and TRBJ1-2; the D gene is possibly TRBD1 (6 bases). Germline V CDR1 and CDR2: MDHEN, SYDVKM. CDR3 length equals 13 residues. V was cut by 5 bases and J by 2 bases, with 9 bases left in between. This CDR3 is CASSPTGNYGYTF. The CDR3 nucleotides read TGTGCCAGCAGTCCCACAGGGAACTATGGCTACACCTTC.

The count of this clone is one. The CDR3: CASISGVTNTGELFF. CDR3 in DNA: TGTGCCAGCATTTCGGGGGTAACGAACACCGGGGAGCTGTTTTTT. The V call is TRBV28, the J call TRBJ2-2; D might be TRBD2 (6 bases). The CDR3 is 15 amino acids. Germline V gene lookup returns CDR1 MDHEN and CDR2 SYDVKM. Trimming shortened V by 7 bases and J by 0 bases, and 12 bases separated the two germline ends.

V usage is TRBV27 and J usage is TRBJ2-1; 12 bases align to TRBD2. V lost 6 bases to trimming and J lost 7 bases; unmatched junction nucleotides: 4. CDR1 MNHEY and CDR2 SMNVEV come from the germline V gene (reference sequence). The CDR3 is 14 residues long. The CDR3 loop is CASSQGLAGNEQFF. The CDR3 nucleotides are TGTGCCAGCAGCCAGGGACTAGCGGGTAATGAGCAGTTCTTC.

The V and J genes are TRBV27 and TRBJ2-7; no clear D. Germline V gene sequence: CDR1 MNHEY, CDR2 SMNVEV (reference sequence). The CDR3 loop spans 14 amino acids. V dropped 2 bases and J dropped 1 base, with 9 bases sitting between them. CDR3 DNA sequence: TGTGCCAGCAGTTTAACCCCTAGTTCCTACGAGCAGTACTTC. This encodes CASSLTPSSYEQYF.

V and J are TRBV6-1 and TRBJ2-3; 7 positions agree with TRBD1. Germline CDR1 and CDR2: MNHNS and SASEGT. The CDR3 consists of 14 residues. V gave up 10 bases and J gave up 3 bases; unmatched junction bases: 10. The DNA of the CDR3 is TGTGCCACCGCCCCCGGGACAGTGACAGATACGCAGTATTTT. The encoded protein is CATAPGTVTDTQYF.

The chain employs TRBV2 and TRBJ2-7; 11 nucleotides align to TRBD2. The CDR3 spans 13 residues. Germline CDR1 SNHLY, CDR2 FYNNEI. V shed 6 bases and J 6 bases; nucleotides not matched to a gene: 4. The CDR3 loop is CASSVTSGVEQYF. The CDR3 DNA is TGTGCCAGCAGCGTGACTAGCGGGGTCGAGCAGTACTTC.

The CDR3 here is CASSARLGPSNGYTF. CDR3 sequence (DNA): TGTGCCAGCAGTGCCCGCCTGGGGCCCTCCAATGGCTACACCTTC. The chain has TRBV6-5 and TRBJ1-2; D perhaps matches TRBD1 (5 bases). Germline CDR1 reads MNHEY; CDR2 reads SVGAGI. The CDR3 length is 15 residues. Trimming left V 5 bases short and J 6 bases short, with 19 bases between.

CDR3 sequence: CASSLVRGAGTGELFF. In DNA, the CDR3 is TGTGCCAGCAGCTTGGTCCGGGGGGCAGGCACCGGGGAGCTGTTTTTT. The rearrangement joins TRBV5-6 to TRBJ2-2; a weak D match, TRBD2 (7 bases). V was cut by 0 bases and J by 4 bases, with 13 bases left in between. The CDR3 has 16 residues. Looked up from germline, CDR1 is SGHDT and CDR2 is YYEEEE.

The CDR3 protein is CATSRAGQGLWGYTF. CDR3 DNA sequence: TGTGCCACCAGCAGAGCGGGACAGGGGTTATGGGGCTACACCTTC. This chain uses TRBV15 with TRBJ1-2; 10 nucleotides match TRBD1. The CDR3 spans 15 residues. Germline values: CDR1 LNHNV, CDR2 YYDKDF (reference sequence). V gave up 1 base and J gave up 8 bases; unmatched junction bases: 7.

V gene TRBV7-9 combines with J gene TRBJ1-2; 8 nucleotides agree with TRBD1. The CDR3 covers 17 residues. Germline CDR1 reads SEHNR; CDR2 reads FQNEAQ (reference sequence). Trimming cost V 5 bases and J 3 bases; bases outside gene matches: 14. The CDR3 sequence: CASSPRTGRGGHYGYTF. Here the CDR3 DNA reads TGTGCCAGCAGCCCCCGGACAGGGAGGGGGGGGCACTATGGCTACACCTTC. Full variable domain (remainder filled in from reference TRBV7-9 and TRBJ1-2): DTGVSQNPRHKITKRGQNVTFRCDPISEHNRLYWYRQTLGQGPEFLTYFQNEAQLEKSRLLSDRFSAERPKGSFSTLEIQRTEQGDSAMYLCASSPRTGRGGHYGYTFGSGTRLTVV.

The genes are TRBV28 and TRBJ2-6, with 8 bases lining up with TRBD2. The CDR3 is 17 residues long. V was pared by 3 bases and J by 0 bases, with 4 bases of the junction left unmatched. Germline V gene data show CDR1 as MDHEN and CDR2 as SYDVKM. CDR3 loop: CASSLTSDSSGANVLTF. CDR3 nucleotide sequence: TGTGCCAGCAGTTTGACTAGCGATAGCTCTGGGGCCAACGTCCTGACTTTC.

The chain is built from TRBV7-8 and TRBJ2-3; 9 bases align to TRBD1. The V gene's germline CDR1 is SGHVS and CDR2 FQNEAQ. The CDR3 is made up of 16 amino acids. The J segment lost 2 bases and the V segment lost 6 bases, leaving 9 bases of the junction unmatched. CDR3 in amino acids: CASRKDRGSDTDTQYF. As DNA, the CDR3 is TGTGCCAGCAGAAAAGACAGGGGGTCGGACACAGATACGCAGTATTTT.

This clone was seen only a few times. CDR3 nucleotide sequence: TGTGCCAGTAGTCTCGGGAGGCAGGCCGATAACTATGGCTACACCTTC. Its protein product is CASSLGRQADNYGYTF. This chain connects TRBV19 to TRBJ1-2; no firm D call. The CDR3 has 16 amino acids. CDR1 and CDR2 (germline): LNHDA, SQIVND (reference sequence). V was cut by 5 bases and J by 1 base, with 17 bases left in between.

Here the CDR3 reads CASSRAGLAGGVEQFF. The CDR3 DNA reads TGTGCCAGCAGCCGGGCTGGGTTAGCGGGAGGTGTTGAGCAGTTCTTC. The chain links TRBV13 to TRBJ2-1; 10 bases are shared with TRBD2. The trim removed 5 bases at V and 9 bases at J, leaving 13 bases unmatched. Germline CDR1 PRHDT, CDR2 FYEKMQ (reference sequence). This CDR3 contains 16 residues.

The chain is built from TRBV5-1 and TRBJ2-3; 8 positions match TRBD1. The CDR3 has 16 amino acids. Germline V lookup: CDR1 SGHRS, CDR2 YFSETQ. J gave up 4 bases and V 1 base, and 8 bases lay outside the gene matches. The CDR3 bases are TGCGCCAGCAGCTTGCGGTCAGGGGGCTTTGCAGATACGCAGTATTTT. This sequence encodes CASSLRSGGFADTQYF.

This clone was counted between two and nine times. V is TRBV6-6 and J is TRBJ2-3, with D unclear. There are 12 residues in the CDR3. The V and J ends lost 6 bases and 3 bases respectively, with 7 bases between them. The V gene's germline CDR1 is MNHNY and CDR2 SVGAGI (reference sequence). CDR3 sequence: CASRPRTDTQYF. For the CDR3, the DNA is TGTGCCAGCAGGCCCCGGACAGATACGCAGTATTTT.

The genes are TRBV4-1 and TRBJ2-1; 7 nucleotides match TRBD2. The CDR3 is made up of 17 amino acids. Germline V CDR1 and CDR2: MGHRA, YSYEKL. V dropped 0 bases and J dropped 10; count of bases not matched to a gene: 15. The CDR3 sequence is CASSQDQGGSLKREQFF. The DNA for the CDR3 is TGCGCCAGCAGCCAAGATCAGGGCGGGAGCCTCAAGAGGGAGCAGTTCTTC.

The chain uses TRBV18 and TRBJ2-5; 10 nucleotides agree with TRBD1. CDR1 and CDR2 from the germline V gene are KGHSH and LQKENI. V lost 6 bases, J lost 6 bases, and 7 bases stayed unmatched. This CDR3 is 14 amino acids long. The CDR3 DNA reads TGTGCCAGCTCCCCAGGACAGGGGGGGAAGACCCAGTACTTC. Its translation is CASSPGQGGKTQYF.